These 3 T cell receptor beta chains originate from one sample sequenced in a study of shared clonotypes between healthy human individuals. Method: immunoSEQ multiplex PCR; TCRdb's copy keeps in-frame clones and lacks some. The table lists roughly 1,100,000 clones, 70% to 80% of them singletons. Sequencing was carried out using memory CD4+ T cells sorted from blood. The subset: CD45RA-negative fraction. These receptors came from a man aged 18 to 29 in good health.

The chain uses TRBV5-5 and TRBJ1-2, with TRBD1 identical over 9 bases. CDR1 and CDR2 from the germline V gene are SGHKS and YYEKEE (reference sequence). Germline trimming cut 4 bases from V and 1 base from J; bases unmatched to any gene: 5. The CDR3 sequence is 15 residues long. CDR3 region: CASSRTGGVNYGYTF. CDR3 DNA: TGTGCCAGCAGCCGTACAGGGGGCGTTAACTATGGCTACACCTTC.

Concerning this clone itself: The sample carries other DNA sequences with the same CDR3. The rearrangement joins TRBV20-1 to TRBJ2-1; D is ambiguous. The CDR3 is made up of 11 amino acids. V shed 1 base and J shed 2 bases, with 0 bases lying between them. The germline V gene encodes CDR1 DFQATT and CDR2 SNEGSKA (reference sequence). The CDR3 reads CSARAYNEQFF. The CDR3 coding sequence is TGCAGTGCTAGAGCCTACAATGAGCAGTTCTTC.

This clone was observed a handful of times. The chain links TRBV6-6 to TRBJ2-2, with TRBD2 identical over 11 bases. Trimming cost V 7 bases and J 4 bases; bases outside gene matches: 5. CDR1 is MNHNY and CDR2 is SVGAGI in the germline V gene (reference sequence). This CDR3 is built from 15 residues. The chain's CDR3 is CASNPTSGTTGELFF. The CDR3 DNA follows: TGTGCCAGCAACCCGACTAGCGGGACCACCGGGGAGCTGTTTTTT.